This passage covers 16 T cell receptor beta chains from one sample sequenced in a study of T cell responses to AZD1222 COVID-19 vaccine. The table came from immunoSEQ multiplex PCR; TCRdb's copy has only in-frame clones and leaves some out. The sample has roughly 110,000 clones, roughly nine tenths seen once. This material consisted of peripheral blood, taken on day 0 of AZD1222 vaccination. The receptor source for this set is an adult in good health.

The V call is TRBV28, the J call TRBJ2-5, with TRBD2 as a possible D gene (5 bases). The CDR3 spans 14 residues. Trimming removed 6 bases from V and 0 bases from J, with 11 bases in between. The germline CDR1 and CDR2 sequences are MDHEN and SYDVKM. The CDR3: CASSHREYQETQYF. The CDR3 coding sequence is TGTGCCAGCAGCCACCGGGAATACCAAGAGACCCAGTACTTC.

The chain couples TRBV28 to TRBJ1-6; weak D call: TRBD1 (5 bases). This CDR3 has 12 amino acids. Germline V gives CDR1 MDHEN, CDR2 SYDVKM. Trimming shortened V by 5 bases and J by 9 bases, and 8 bases separated the two germline ends. CDR3 loop: CASSGAFSPLHF. CDR3 nucleotides: TGTGCCAGCAGTGGGGCGTTTTCACCCCTCCACTTT.

V usage is TRBV9 and J usage is TRBJ1-1; 8 bases align to TRBD1. Germline assignment: CDR1 SGDLS and CDR2 YYNGEE. Trimming at V came to 7 bases and at J to 1 base, leaving 9 bases not matched to a gene. The CDR3 totals 15 residues. The CDR3 here is CASSLLQGGNTEAFF. The CDR3 DNA reads TGTGCCAGCTCACTTCTACAGGGGGGGAACACTGAAGCTTTCTTT.

This clone has a handful of counts. The V and J genes are TRBV12-2 and TRBJ2-7; the table's D call of TRBD2 was not tested on the DNA. TRBV12-2 is noted as a pseudogene. The CDR3 runs to 11 residues. CDR3 in DNA: TGTGCAAGTCGCTTCTGGAGCGAGCAGTACTTC. This gives the protein CASRFWSEQYF.

This clone was observed once. This chain uses TRBV27 with TRBJ1-1; the D gene is possibly TRBD1 (5 bases). V lost 4 bases and J lost 4, with 13 bases in between. CDR3 length: 14 residues. The germline CDR1 and CDR2 sequences are MNHEY and SMNVEV (reference sequence). The CDR3 DNA follows: TGTGCCAGCAGTTCCGGAAGGGGTTCCACTGAAGCTTTCTTT. Protein sequence: CASSSGRGSTEAFF.

In its sample, this clone was seen once. This chain uses TRBV18 with TRBJ1-1; possible D gene TRBD1, 5 bases. Trimming removed 5 bases at V and 3 bases at J, with 16 bases between. CDR3 length: 15 amino acids. CDR1 is KGHSH, CDR2 LQKENI, per germline. CDR3 in amino acids: CASSSIGAGDTEAFF. For the CDR3, the DNA is TGTGCCAGCTCATCCATCGGGGCCGGGGACACTGAAGCTTTCTTT.

The chain employs TRBV7-2 and TRBJ2-1, with D maybe TRBD2 (5 bases). The CDR3 extends over 14 amino acids. Looked up from germline, CDR1 is SGHTA and CDR2 is FQGNSA. The V gene lost 5 bases and the J gene lost 4 bases, with 12 bases spanning the gap. The CDR3 DNA reads as TGTGCCAGCAGCCCCGGCCCGGGGTACAATGAGCAGTTCTTC. It codes for CASSPGPGYNEQFF.

This chain links TRBV9 with TRBJ2-1; D is possibly TRBD2 (5 bases). V was pared by 0 bases and J by 4 bases, with 17 bases between. Per germline, CDR1 SGDLS and CDR2 YYNGEE. This CDR3 contains 17 residues. CDR3 sequence: CASSVGEGTLIYNEQFF. Here the CDR3 DNA reads TGTGCCAGCAGCGTAGGTGAGGGAACCTTGATTTACAATGAGCAGTTCTTC. Using reference TRBV9 and TRBJ2-1 for the parts outside the CDR3, the full variable domain is DSGVTQTPKHLITATGQRVTLRCSPRSGDLSVYWYQQSLDQGLQFLIQYYNGEERAKGNILERFSAQQFPDLHSELNLSSLELGDSALYFCASSVGEGTLIYNEQFFGPGTRLTVL.

This rearrangement joins TRBV5-1 to TRBJ1-1; TRBD1 is a possible D gene (6 bases). The CDR3 is 15 amino acids. V was pared by 5 bases and J by 3 bases, with 17 bases between. Germline lookup yields CDR1 SGHRS and CDR2 YFSETQ. Here the CDR3 reads CASSFRQAKDTEAFF. CDR3 coding DNA: TGCGCCAGCAGTTTTCGACAGGCCAAAGACACTGAAGCTTTCTTT.

V gene TRBV7-9 combines with J gene TRBJ1-2, with 9 nucleotides matching TRBD1. The germline CDR1 and CDR2 sequences are SEHNR and FQNEAQ (reference sequence). This CDR3 region has 14 residues. V dropped 5 bases and J dropped 4; count of bases not matched to a gene: 5. The CDR3 DNA is TGTGCCAGCAGCCGGGGACAGGGCTCCTATGGCTACACCTTC. Protein product: CASSRGQGSYGYTF. The variable domain in full, completed from reference TRBV7-9 and TRBJ1-2, reads DTGVSQNPRHKITKRGQNVTFRCDPISEHNRLYWYRQTLGQGPEFLTYFQNEAQLEKSRLLSDRFSAERPKGSFSTLEIQRTEQGDSAMYLCASSRGQGSYGYTFGSGTRLTVV.

The chain joins TRBV4-2 to TRBJ2-3; TRBD2 matches at 7 bases. The ends lost 4 bases at V and 2 bases at J; junction bases unmatched: 3. CDR1 and CDR2 from the germline V gene are LGHNA and YNFKEQ. CDR3 length: 14 amino acids. The CDR3 nucleotides read TGTGCCAGCAGCCGGCGGGAGTTCACAGATACGCAGTATTTT. As protein: CASSRREFTDTQYF.

The DNA of the CDR3 is TGTGCCAGCAGCGGACGGGGGACAGGGAATGAAAAACTGTTTTTT. It specifies CASSGRGTGNEKLFF. The rearrangement uses TRBV6-2 or TRBV6-3 and TRBJ1-4; 9 bases map to TRBD1. Germline values: CDR1 MNHEY, CDR2 SVGEGT. CDR3 size: 15 residues. The V segment lost 6 bases and the J segment 5 bases; nucleotides outside the gene matches: 7.

The V call is TRBV28, the J call TRBJ1-5; weak D call: TRBD1 (6 bases). CDR1 and CDR2 from the germline V gene are MDHEN and SYDVKM. Trimming left V 5 bases short and J 5 bases short, with 22 bases between. CDR3 size: 17 residues. DNA for the CDR3: TGTGCCAGCAGTGCTAAGGCACAGGGTAAAGGGTATCAGCCCCAGCATTTT. It yields the protein CASSAKAQGKGYQPQHF.

This clone was observed a single time. This chain links TRBV6-2 or TRBV6-3 with TRBJ1-5, with D perhaps TRBD1 (6 bases). Between the trimmed V and J ends, which lost 3 bases and 2 bases, there was a span of 11 bases. The CDR3 is 15 residues long. Germline V CDR1 and CDR2: MNHEY, SVGEGT. The CDR3 bases are TGTGCCAGCAGTTATGGGGGGGCGGGCAATCAGCCCCAGCATTTT. This encodes CASSYGGAGNQPQHF.

The chain is built from TRBV5-1 and TRBJ2-7; TRBD1 agrees at 7 bases. The J segment lost 4 bases and the V segment lost 1 base, leaving 2 bases of the junction unmatched. The V gene's germline CDR1 is SGHRS and CDR2 YFSETQ. CDR3 length: 13 amino acids. In DNA form, the CDR3 reads TGCGCCAGCAGCTTGCGGACAGGTTACGAGCAGTACTTC. Residues: CASSLRTGYEQYF.

The V and J genes are TRBV19 and TRBJ1-4, with TRBD1 identical over 10 bases. The CDR3 length is 14 residues. The germline V gene has CDR1 LNHDA and CDR2 SQIVND (reference sequence). With 8 bases clipped from V and 8 bases from J, the junction kept 8 bases outside the gene matches. The CDR3 DNA reads as TGTGCCAGTGGGGACAGGGGTCTTTCGGAAAAACTGTTTTTT. This codes for CASGDRGLSEKLFF.